Sequencing of this T cell receptor beta chain was carried out in a study of response to subunit inactivated influenza vaccine. Broader study findings: New T cells are recruited in small numbers by each seasonal influenza vaccination, according to the authors' suggestion.

This clonotype was picked up many times. Its antigen is as yet unknown. Trimming shortened V by 6 bases and J by 5 bases, and 16 bases separated the two germline ends. The CDR3 has 14 residues. Germline assignment: CDR1 MNHEY and CDR2 SMNVEV (reference sequence). Using its own MiXCR run on the RT-PCR reads, TCRdb lists one record per CDR3 protein. The data hold 400,000 to 650,000 distinct CDR3 sequences, with approximately 7.8% observed a single time. The sequences come from PBMCs from blood, collected roughly 24 months after vaccination. This rearrangement joins TRBV27 to TRBJ2-5, with D unresolved. The receptor was derived from a man aged 50 to 75 who received an inactivated influenza vaccine. Here the CDR3 DNA reads TGTGCCAGCAGCATTCGAAACCATTTGGAGACCCAGTACTTC. Residues: CASSIRNHLETQYF.